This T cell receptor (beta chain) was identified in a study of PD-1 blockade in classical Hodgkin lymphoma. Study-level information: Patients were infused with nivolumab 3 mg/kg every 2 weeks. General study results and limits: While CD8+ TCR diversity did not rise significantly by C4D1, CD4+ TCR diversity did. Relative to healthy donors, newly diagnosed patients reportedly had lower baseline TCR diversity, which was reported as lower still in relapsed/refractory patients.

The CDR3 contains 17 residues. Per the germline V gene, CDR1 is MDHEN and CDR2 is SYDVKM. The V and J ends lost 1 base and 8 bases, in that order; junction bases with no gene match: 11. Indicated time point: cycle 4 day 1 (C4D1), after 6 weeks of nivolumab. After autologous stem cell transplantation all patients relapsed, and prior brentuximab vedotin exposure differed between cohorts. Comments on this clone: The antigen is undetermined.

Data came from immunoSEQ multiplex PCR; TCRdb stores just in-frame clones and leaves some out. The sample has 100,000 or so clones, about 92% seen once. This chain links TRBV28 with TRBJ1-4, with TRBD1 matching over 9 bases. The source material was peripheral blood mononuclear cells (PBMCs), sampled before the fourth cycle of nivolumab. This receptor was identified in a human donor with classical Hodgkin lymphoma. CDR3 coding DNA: TGTGCCAGCAGTTTATCCGGACACAGGGGGCAGGAGGAAAAACTGTTTTTT. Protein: CASSLSGHRGQEEKLFF.